This TCR beta chain was captured by sequencing in a study of cytomegalovirus exposure and HLA in healthy donors. Across the whole study: The roughly 670 first-cohort repertoires shared a platform with the 120 or so validation repertoires, as reported in a later analysis.

As concerns this clone: What it binds is not known.

Sequenced by immunoSEQ multiplex PCR; TCRdb stores in-frame clones only, minus some. The sample includes 90,000 to 120,000 clones, approximately 95% of them seen just once. Study results and limitations: In vitro testing confirmed three CMV-associated chains as specific for CMV antigens. According to a subsequent analysis, TCR clusters identified in the first cohort showed a tendency to co-occur across the roughly 120 validation repertoires. Among TCR beta chains, those listed as cytomegalovirus-associated numbered fewer than 200.

The CDR3 totals 15 residues. With 4 bases clipped from V and 3 bases from J, the junction kept 5 bases outside the gene matches. Germline V gene sequence: CDR1 SGHTA, CDR2 FQGNSA. The origin of this receptor is a woman aged 18-29 years in good health and CMV-seronegative. The V gene is TRBV7-2, the J gene TRBJ2-3; 9 bases are shared with TRBD2. The sample comprised PBMCs. In DNA, the CDR3 is TGTGCCAGCAGCTCGCGGGGGGGTCTAACAGATACGCAGTATTTT. It codes for CASSSRGGLTDTQYF.